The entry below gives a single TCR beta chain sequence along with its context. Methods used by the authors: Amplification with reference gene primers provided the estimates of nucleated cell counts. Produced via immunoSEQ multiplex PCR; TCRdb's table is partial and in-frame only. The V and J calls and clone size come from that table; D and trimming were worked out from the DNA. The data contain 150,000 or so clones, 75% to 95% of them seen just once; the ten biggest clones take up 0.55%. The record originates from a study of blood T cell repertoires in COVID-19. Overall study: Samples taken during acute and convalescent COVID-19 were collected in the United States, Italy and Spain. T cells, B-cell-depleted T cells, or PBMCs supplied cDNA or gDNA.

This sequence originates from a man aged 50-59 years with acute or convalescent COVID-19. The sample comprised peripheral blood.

The CDR3 protein is CASSSGLDNEQFF. DNA of the CDR3: TGTGCCAGCAGTAGCGGTTTAGACAATGAGCAGTTCTTC. This chain links TRBV7-3 with TRBJ2-1, with a tentative D call TRBD2 (6 bases). The CDR3 is 13 amino acids. V lost 6 bases to trimming and J lost 5 bases, with 11 bases between them. CDR1 and CDR2 (germline): SGHTA, FQGTGA.